What follows are 14 T cell receptor beta chains derived from one specimen sequenced in a study of cytomegalovirus exposure and HLA in healthy donors. With 60 Vbeta and 13 Jbeta primers, the PCR was carried out. Libraries were prepared by immunoSEQ multiplex PCR; TCRdb keeps only in-frame clonotypes and omits some of them. The data hold 150,000 to 200,000 clones, with 80% observed a single time. Sequenced material: PBMCs. The receptors were gathered from a man between 18 and 35 years old in good health and CMV-seropositive.

This clone was seen a handful of times. This sequence joins TRBV28 and TRBJ1-4; D uncertain. Deletions cut 1 base from V and 3 bases from J, with 3 bases between. Germline V CDR1 and CDR2: MDHEN, SYDVKM. The CDR3 runs to 13 residues. The CDR3 loop reads CASSLLANEKLFF. The DNA for the CDR3 is TGTGCCAGCAGTTTATTAGCTAATGAAAAACTGTTTTTT.

The chain recombines TRBV7-9 with TRBJ1-2, with 8 bases fitting TRBD1. Germline CDR1 is SEHNR and CDR2 is FQNEAQ (reference sequence). The CDR3 has 15 amino acids. V trimming: 3 bases; J trimming: 3 bases; junction bases outside the gene matches: 6. This chain's CDR3 is CASSFELDRDYGYTF. The CDR3, as DNA: TGTGCCAGCAGCTTTGAACTGGACAGGGACTATGGCTACACCTTC. The entire variable domain, with the rest obtained from reference TRBV7-9 and TRBJ1-2, is as follows: DTGVSQNPRHKITKRGQNVTFRCDPISEHNRLYWYRQTLGQGPEFLTYFQNEAQLEKSRLLSDRFSAERPKGSFSTLEIQRTEQGDSAMYLCASSFELDRDYGYTFGSGTRLTVV.

This CDR3 reads CASALGRDNEQFF. CDR3 in DNA: TGTGCCAGCGCCTTAGGCCGGGACAATGAGCAGTTCTTC. The chain joins TRBV5-6 to TRBJ2-1; D not resolved. Germline loops: CDR1 SGHDT, CDR2 YYEEEE. This CDR3 has 13 amino acids. The ends were cut back, 7 bases at V and 5 bases at J, with 13 bases in the middle.

This clone was seen only a few times. This chain links TRBV10-2 with TRBJ2-5; TRBD2 matches at 7 bases. V gave up 6 bases and J gave up 3 bases; unmatched junction bases: 7. CDR1 WSHSY and CDR2 SAAADI come from the germline V gene. CDR3 size: 14 residues. The CDR3 region has the DNA TGCGCCAGCAGGCCGGGGGGAACCAAAGAGACCCAGTACTTC. It codes for CASRPGGTKETQYF.

V is TRBV7-9 and J is TRBJ1-1; D is unresolved. The V gene's germline CDR1 is SEHNR and CDR2 FQNEAQ (reference sequence). The CDR3 is made up of 12 amino acids. Trimming cost V 2 bases and J 11 bases, with 12 bases left between them. The CDR3 sequence: CASSLTEFQAFF. As DNA, the CDR3 is TGTGCCAGCAGCTTAACGGAGTTTCAGGCTTTCTTT. Filled out from reference TRBV7-9 and TRBJ1-1, the complete variable domain reads DTGVSQNPRHKITKRGQNVTFRCDPISEHNRLYWYRQTLGQGPEFLTYFQNEAQLEKSRLLSDRFSAERPKGSFSTLEIQRTEQGDSAMYLCASSLTEFQAFFGQGTRLTVV.

The rearrangement uses TRBV10-3 and TRBJ1-1, with D uncertain. The germline V gene encodes CDR1 ENHRY and CDR2 SYGVKD. The CDR3 runs 15 residues. Trimming stripped 2 bases from V and 5 bases from J, with 15 bases between. This CDR3 reads CAISETRRVETEAFF. CDR3 nucleotide sequence: TGTGCCATCAGTGAGACGCGGAGGGTGGAAACTGAAGCTTTCTTT.

Comment on this clone: The same CDR3 also results from other DNA sequences found in this sample. The gene calls are TRBV12-5 and TRBJ1-4, with 8 nucleotides matching TRBD1. The CDR3 is 16 amino acids. Germline-derived CDR1 and CDR2 are LGHNT and FRNRAP. Trimming at V came to 1 base and at J to 3 bases, leaving 4 bases not matched to a gene. The CDR3 DNA reads TGTGCTAGTGGTTTGGGGGACAGGTCCGCTAATGAAAAACTGTTTTTT. It is translated as CASGLGDRSANEKLFF.

This chain connects TRBV29-1 to TRBJ1-1; TRBD1 is a possible D gene (6 bases). Germline CDR1 and CDR2: SQVTM and ANQGSEA. V was pared by 6 bases and J by 5 bases, with 13 bases between. This CDR3 region has 12 residues. The CDR3 protein is CSVESQGTEAFF. The CDR3 region has the DNA TGCAGCGTCGAATCCCAGGGGACTGAAGCTTTCTTT.

Concerning this clone: Other DNA sequences within the sample encode an identical CDR3. V usage is TRBV4-3 and J usage is TRBJ2-1; D is ambiguous. The length of the CDR3 is 13 residues. Trimming took off 0 bases at V and 4 bases at J, with 4 bases between the two ends. Germline-derived CDR1 and CDR2 are LGHNA and YSLEER. The CDR3 is CASSQDSYNEQFF. DNA for the CDR3: TGCGCCAGCAGCCAAGACAGTTACAATGAGCAGTTCTTC.

This chain uses TRBV4-3 with TRBJ1-2, with 9 nucleotides matching TRBD1. CDR1 LGHNA and CDR2 YSLEER come from the germline V gene. This CDR3 is built from 16 residues. V shed 0 bases, J shed 6 bases, and the junction held 8 bases outside the gene matches. The CDR3 loop reads CASSQDSRDRGNGYTF. In nucleotides, the CDR3 is TGCGCCAGCAGCCAAGATAGTCGAGACAGGGGGAATGGCTACACCTTC.

The chain couples TRBV5-5 to TRBJ2-6; D remains unclear. From germline, CDR1 is SGHKS and CDR2 YYEKEE (reference sequence). The V end was cut by 0 bases, the J end by 1 base, with 5 bases between. CDR3 length: 15 amino acids. CDR3 loop: CASSLVVSGANVLTF. The CDR3 nucleotides read TGTGCCAGCAGCTTGGTCGTATCTGGGGCCAACGTCCTGACTTTC.

V usage is TRBV4-1 and J usage is TRBJ1-1, with D tentatively TRBD1 (6 bases). The germline V gene has CDR1 MGHRA and CDR2 YSYEKL. This CDR3 comprises 14 residues. The V end was cut by 1 base, the J end by 6 bases, with 12 bases between. CDR3: CASSQGSGGPEAFF. The CDR3 DNA reads as TGCGCCAGCAGCCAAGGGTCGGGGGGCCCTGAAGCTTTCTTT.

This clone was observed a single time. A read error is likely, as this CDR3 ends without the conserved phenylalanine or tryptophan. The DNA is left out, because the CDR3 cannot be placed on it with certainty; the CDR3 is given as TCRdb lists it. The V and J genes are TRBV21-1 and TRBJ1-6; no DNA check was done on the table's D call, TRBD1. TRBV21-1 counts as a pseudogene. The CDR3 adds up to 13 amino acids, both ends counted. The CDR3 spells CASSKARGSPLHL.

The CDR3 DNA reads as TGCGCCAGCAGCTTGGCGCGGGCGAGCACAGATACGCAGTATTTT. It yields the protein CASSLARASTDTQYF. This rearrangement joins TRBV5-1 to TRBJ2-3, with a weak D call TRBD2 (5 bases). From germline, CDR1 is SGHRS and CDR2 YFSETQ. This CDR3 has 15 amino acids. The V end lost 0 bases, the J end lost 0 bases, and 8 bases lay between the germline ends.